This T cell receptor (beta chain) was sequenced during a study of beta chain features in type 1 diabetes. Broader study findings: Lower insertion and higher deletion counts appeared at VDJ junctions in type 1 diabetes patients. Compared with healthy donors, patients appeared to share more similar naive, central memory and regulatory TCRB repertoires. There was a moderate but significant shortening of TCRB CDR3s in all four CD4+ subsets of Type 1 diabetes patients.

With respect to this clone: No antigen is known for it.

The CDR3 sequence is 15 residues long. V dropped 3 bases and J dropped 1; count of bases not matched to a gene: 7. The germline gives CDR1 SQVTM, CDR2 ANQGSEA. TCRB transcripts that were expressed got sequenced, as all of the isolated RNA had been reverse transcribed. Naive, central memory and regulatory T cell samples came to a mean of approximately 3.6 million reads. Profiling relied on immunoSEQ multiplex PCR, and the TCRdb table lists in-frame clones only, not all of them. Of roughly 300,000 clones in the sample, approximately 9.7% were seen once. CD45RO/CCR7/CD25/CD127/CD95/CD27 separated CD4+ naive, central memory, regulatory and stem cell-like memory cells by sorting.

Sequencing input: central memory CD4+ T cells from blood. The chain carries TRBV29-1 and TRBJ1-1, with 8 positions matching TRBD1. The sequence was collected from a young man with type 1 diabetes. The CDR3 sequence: CSVEQGALGNTEAFF. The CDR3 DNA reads TGCAGCGTTGAGCAGGGGGCCCTTGGGAACACTGAAGCTTTCTTT.